This T cell receptor beta chain was profiled in a study of T cells in Graves' hyperthyroidism and ophthalmopathy. Patients aged 18 to 65 had newly diagnosed hyperthyroidism that had lasted under 2 months. Amplification yielded TCR beta CDR3 regions, with RNA transcripts as the source. The HTBI primer set was used in a first-round RT-PCR of the TCR CDR3. MiXCR was run by TCRdb on the multiplex PCR reads, yielding one entry per CDR3 protein. Among fewer than 450,000 distinct CDR3 sequences, about 15% were seen once, and the ten largest hold almost 35%. Looked up from germline, CDR1 is DFQATT and CDR2 is SNEGSKA (reference sequence). The length of the CDR3 is 15 residues. V lost 5 bases and J lost 8, with 24 bases in between. This clonotype was counted many times.

The sequence was obtained from a woman in her 30s with Graves' hyperthyroidism that later progressed to Graves' ophthalmopathy. The material sequenced was blood. V and J are TRBV20-1 and TRBJ1-2; perhaps TRBD1 as D (6 bases). The CDR3 DNA is TGCAGTGCTGGGGCTGGGCAGGGACACCCTGGGGGCTACACCTTC. As protein: CSAGAGQGHPGGYTF.